This TCR beta chain was sequenced during a study of T cell changes during pregnancy in multiple sclerosis. Losses at the gene ends were 6 bases for V and 3 bases for J; bases not matched to a gene: 13. CDR3 length: 17 amino acids. Germline CDR1 is MNHEY and CDR2 is SMNVEV (reference sequence). Measured with immunoSEQ multiplex PCR; TCRdb has only the in-frame clones, and not every one. The sample includes some 81,000 clones, approximately 94% of them seen just once. This sequence was found in a female donor in good health, enrolled as a control in a pregnancy study. The specimen was peripheral blood, collected after pregnancy. The V call is TRBV27, the J call TRBJ1-4, with 7 bases lining up with TRBD1. The chain's CDR3 is CASSAIWGTAPNEKLFF. CDR3 bases: TGTGCCAGCAGCGCGATCTGGGGGACAGCTCCTAATGAAAAACTGTTTTTT.